This T cell receptor (beta chain) was captured by sequencing in a study of sequential checkpoint blockade in melanoma. This CDR3 has 14 residues. Germline loops: CDR1 MGHRA, CDR2 YSYEKL. Losses at the gene ends were 4 bases for V and 6 bases for J; bases not matched to a gene: 2. This clone has only one observation. The sample has other DNA sequences that encode this CDR3 too. Stated treatment: randomized to nivolumab then ipilimumab (arm A) or the reverse (arm B). Patients had received no earlier DNA-damaging chemotherapy. TCRdb's copy holds only in-frame clones and misses some; the assay was immunoSEQ multiplex PCR. This table has roughly 12,000 clones, nearly 80% appearing once.

The source of this sequence is a human donor with melanoma. The sequencing used CD8+ T cells sorted from blood (inferred from file names), collected from a patient given nivolumab and ipilimumab in sequence. The gene calls are TRBV4-1 and TRBJ1-5; 11 bases line up with TRBD1. CDR3 bases: TGCGCCAGCAGCCTGGGGACAGGGGGTCAGCCCCAGCATTTT. Translating gives CASSLGTGGQPQHF.